The rows below give T cell receptor beta chains drawn from one sample of a study of spatial heterogeneity in lung cancer. MiXCR, applied by TCRdb to the 5' RACE reads, yields one record per CDR3 protein. The sample holds 4,500 to 6,500 distinct CDR3 sequences, about an eighth seen once. Sequenced material: normal lung tissue next to the tumor, taken at surgery. These receptors originate from a female donor with early-stage non-small cell lung cancer. CDR3s include the opening cysteine and the closing phenylalanine or tryptophan. A D gene is named only where the DNA matches it firmly. Clone size is not always given. Where it is, it says once, few, many or a class for expanded clones.

>TRBJ1-6|few|-|TRBV3-1
CASSQSRDRQNSPLHF
TGTGCCAGCAGCCAAAGCCGGGACCGGCAGAATTCACCCCTCCACTTT
>TRBJ2-2|-|-|TRBV7-7
CASSLTYTGELFF
TGTGCCAGCAGCTTAACATACACCGGGGAGCTGTTTTTT
>TRBJ2-6|many|-|TRBV20-1
CSARAGQSTTGANVLTF
TGCAGTGCTAGGGCAGGACAGAGTACAACTGGGGCCAACGTCCTGACTTTC
>TRBJ2-2|many|TRBD1|TRBV25-1
CASSESDRARAGELFF
TGTGCCAGCAGTGAATCGGACAGGGCGAGGGCCGGGGAGCTGTTTTTT
>TRBJ1-6|few|-|TRBV14
CASSPFVNSPLHF
TGTGCCAGCAGCCCTTTCGTTAATTCACCCCTCCACTTT
>TRBJ2-7|few|TRBD2|TRBV20-1
CSAGGEREALFEQYF
TGCAGTGCCGGCGGGGAGCGGGAGGCCCTTTTCGAGCAGTACTTC
>TRBJ2-5|-|-|TRBV25-1
CASSEAQGTQETQYF
TGTGCCAGCAGTGAAGCCCAGGGCACCCAAGAGACCCAGTACTTC
>TRBJ1-6|-|TRBD1|TRBV7-9
CASTDGTVAVGPLHF
TGTGCCAGCACCGACGGGACAGTCGCCGTAGGACCCCTCCACTTT
>TRBJ2-3|-|TRBD2|TRBV6-5
CASSRASGRVDTQYF
TGTGCCAGCAGCCGAGCTAGCGGGAGGGTGGATACGCAGTATTTT
>TRBJ2-1|-|-|TRBV6-1
CASTLSSSYNEQFF
TGTGCCAGCACCCTGTCGAGCTCCTACAATGAGCAGTTCTTC
>TRBJ1-5|medium-sized|-|TRBV20-1
CSARESNQPQHF
TGCAGTGCTAGAGAGAGCAATCAGCCCCAGCATTTT
>TRBJ2-7|few|TRBD2|TRBV5-1
CASSGNAGEIYEQYF
TGCGCCAGCAGCGGAAACGCGGGGGAGATCTACGAGCAGTACTTC
>TRBJ2-5|many|TRBD1|TRBV7-2
CASSLWTGILETQYF
TGTGCCAGCAGCTTATGGACAGGAATTCTGGAGACCCAGTACTTC
>TRBJ2-2|many|-|TRBV6-6
CASSYPPAVGTGELFF
TGTGCCAGCAGTTACCCCCCGGCGGTTGGGACCGGGGAGCTGTTTTTT
>TRBJ1-3|many|-|TRBV6-6
CASMQQGRNSGNTIYF
TGTGCCAGCATGCAGCAGGGCCGAAACTCTGGAAACACCATATATTTT